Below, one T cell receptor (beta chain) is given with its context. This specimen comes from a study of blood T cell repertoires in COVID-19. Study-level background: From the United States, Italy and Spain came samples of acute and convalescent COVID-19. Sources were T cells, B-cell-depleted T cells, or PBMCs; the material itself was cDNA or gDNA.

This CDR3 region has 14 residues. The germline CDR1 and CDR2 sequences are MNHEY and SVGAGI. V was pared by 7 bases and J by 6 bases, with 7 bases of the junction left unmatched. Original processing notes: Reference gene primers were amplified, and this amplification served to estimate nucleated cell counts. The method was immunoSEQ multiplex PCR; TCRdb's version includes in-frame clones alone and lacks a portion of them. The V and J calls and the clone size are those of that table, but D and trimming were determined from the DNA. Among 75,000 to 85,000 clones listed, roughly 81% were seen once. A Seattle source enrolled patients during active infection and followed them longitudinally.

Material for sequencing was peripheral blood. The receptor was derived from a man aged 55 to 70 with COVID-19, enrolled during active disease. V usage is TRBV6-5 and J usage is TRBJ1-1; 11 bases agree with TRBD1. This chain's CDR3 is CASTRTGGDAEAFF. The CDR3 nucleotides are TGTGCCAGCACTAGGACAGGGGGCGATGCTGAAGCTTTCTTT.